This T cell receptor beta chain originates from a study of radiotherapy plus CTLA-4 blockade in lung cancer (dated by TCRdb to 2016 to 2019). Study-level background: Objective responses occurred in 18% of enrolled patients, and around 29% achieved disease control.

The library was obtained by the immunoSEQ multiplex PCR assay. TCRdb's version of the immuneACCESS table is confined to in-frame rearrangements and falls short of the full clone set. An unresolved V gene accounts for under half of the shortfall where checked; the remainder is of unknown origin. The sample data list some 50,000 clones, and 84% of these were observed just once. The biggest ten clones account for around 4.9% of the sample. The full study reports these points: TCR clones derived from tumors expanded in peripheral blood after treatment with radiotherapy and ipilimumab. Early dynamic changes in blood T cell clones, together with increased serum interferon-beta after radiation, were reported as the strongest predictors of response.

On this clone itself: It has no known antigen specificity. No much larger clonotype is one base removed from it; base qualities were not supplied.

In this study, focal radiation therapy paired with CTLA-4 blockade (ipilimumab) was tested in patients who had chemo-refractory metastatic non-small-cell lung cancer. The germline V gene provides CDR1 MNHEY and CDR2 SVGAGI. Measured from the cysteine to the phenylalanine, the CDR3 is 13 residues long. Only CDR3 DNA remains: 39 bases, in frame from the first base. The trim is 9 bases for V and 2 bases for J, with a gap of 12 bases between the germline ends. This TCR came from a human donor with non-small cell lung cancer whose response to radiotherapy plus ipilimumab could not be evaluated. The chain is assembled from TRBV6-5 and TRBJ2-3; 6 matching bases give a weak D call of TRBD1. Sequences were derived from peripheral blood, sampled from a patient treated with radiotherapy plus ipilimumab. The nucleotides read TGTGCCAGTTCCGGGACAAACACAGATACGCAGTATTTT. Translated, this is CASSGTNTDTQYF.